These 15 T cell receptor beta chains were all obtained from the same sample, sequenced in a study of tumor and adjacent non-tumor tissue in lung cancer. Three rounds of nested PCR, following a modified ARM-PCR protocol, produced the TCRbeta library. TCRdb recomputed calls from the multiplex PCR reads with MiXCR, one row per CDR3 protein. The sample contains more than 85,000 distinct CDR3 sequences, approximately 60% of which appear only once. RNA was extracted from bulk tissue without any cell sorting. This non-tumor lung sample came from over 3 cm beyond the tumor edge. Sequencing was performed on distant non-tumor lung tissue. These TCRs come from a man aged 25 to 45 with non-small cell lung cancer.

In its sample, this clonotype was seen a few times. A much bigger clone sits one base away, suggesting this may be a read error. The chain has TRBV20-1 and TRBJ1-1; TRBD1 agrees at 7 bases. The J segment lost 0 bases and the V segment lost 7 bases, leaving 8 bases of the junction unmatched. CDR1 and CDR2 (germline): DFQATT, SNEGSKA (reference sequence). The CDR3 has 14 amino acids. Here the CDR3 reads CSVDRELMNTEAFF. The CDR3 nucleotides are TGCAGTGTTGACAGGGAGCTCATGAACACTGAAGCTTTCTTT.

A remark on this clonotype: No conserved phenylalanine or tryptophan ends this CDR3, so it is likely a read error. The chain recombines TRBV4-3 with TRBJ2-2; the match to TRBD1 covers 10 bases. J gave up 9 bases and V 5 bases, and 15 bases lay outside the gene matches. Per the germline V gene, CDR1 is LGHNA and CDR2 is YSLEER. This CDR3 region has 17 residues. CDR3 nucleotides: TGCGCCAGCAGCTCGACCTCGGGACAGGGGTTTACCAGGGAGCTGTTTTAT. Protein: CASSSTSGQGFTRELFY.

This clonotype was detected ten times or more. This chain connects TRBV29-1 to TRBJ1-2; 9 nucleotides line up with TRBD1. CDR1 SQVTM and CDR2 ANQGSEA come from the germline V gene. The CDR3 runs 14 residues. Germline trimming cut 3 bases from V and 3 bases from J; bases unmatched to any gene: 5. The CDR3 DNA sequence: TGCAGCGTTGAGGGACAGGGTAAAGACTATGGCTACACCTTC. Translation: CSVEGQGKDYGYTF.

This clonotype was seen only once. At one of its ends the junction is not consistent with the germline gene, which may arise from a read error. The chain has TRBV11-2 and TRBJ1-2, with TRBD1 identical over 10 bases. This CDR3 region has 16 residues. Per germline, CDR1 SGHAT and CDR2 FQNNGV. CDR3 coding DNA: TGTGCAAGCAGCTTGGCCGGGACAGGGGCCCGAGGTGGCTACACCTTC. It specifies CASSLAGTGARGGYTF.

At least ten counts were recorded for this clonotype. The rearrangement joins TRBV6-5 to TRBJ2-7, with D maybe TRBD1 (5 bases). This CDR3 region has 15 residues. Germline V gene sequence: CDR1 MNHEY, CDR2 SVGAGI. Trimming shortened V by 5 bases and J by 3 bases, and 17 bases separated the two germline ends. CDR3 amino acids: CASSRYQGHLYEQYF. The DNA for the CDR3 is TGTGCCAGCAGTCGATATCAGGGTCACCTCTACGAGCAGTACTTC.

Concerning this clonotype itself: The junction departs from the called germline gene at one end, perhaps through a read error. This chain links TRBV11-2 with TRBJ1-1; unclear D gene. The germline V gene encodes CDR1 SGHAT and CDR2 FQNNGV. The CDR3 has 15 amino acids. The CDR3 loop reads CASSLLWPSSTEALF. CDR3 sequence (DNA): TGTGCCAGCAGTTTACTATGGCCCTCAAGCACTGAAGCTCTCTTT.

CDR3 sequence: CASSLERSSTDTQYF. CDR3 bases: TGTGCCAGCAGCTTAGAACGCAGCAGCACAGATACGCAGTATTTT. The V and J genes are TRBV11-2 and TRBJ2-3; D call uncertain. Germline V gives CDR1 SGHAT, CDR2 FQNNGV. Trimming left V 0 bases short and J 0 bases short, with 7 bases between. CDR3 length: 15 amino acids.

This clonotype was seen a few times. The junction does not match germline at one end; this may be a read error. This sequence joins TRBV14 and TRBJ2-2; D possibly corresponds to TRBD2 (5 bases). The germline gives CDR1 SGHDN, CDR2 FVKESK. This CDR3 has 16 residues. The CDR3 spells CASSQLSGMGTGELLF. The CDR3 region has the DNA TGTGCCAGCAGCCAACTCTCCGGGATGGGCACCGGGGAGCTGTTATTT.

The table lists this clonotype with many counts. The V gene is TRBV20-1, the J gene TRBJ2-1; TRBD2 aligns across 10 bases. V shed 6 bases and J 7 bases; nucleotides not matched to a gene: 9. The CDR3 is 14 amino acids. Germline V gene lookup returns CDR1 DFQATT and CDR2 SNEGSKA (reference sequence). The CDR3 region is CSAPSSGSSNEQFF. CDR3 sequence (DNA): TGCAGTGCCCCTTCTAGCGGGAGTTCTAATGAGCAGTTCTTC.

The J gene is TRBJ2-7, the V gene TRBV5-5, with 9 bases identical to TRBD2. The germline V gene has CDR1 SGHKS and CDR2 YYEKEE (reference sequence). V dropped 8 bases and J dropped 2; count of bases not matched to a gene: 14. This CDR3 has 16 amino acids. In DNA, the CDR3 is TGTGCCAGGAGGCGAAGAGTAGCGGGGGAGACCTACGAGCAGTACTTC. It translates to CARRRRVAGETYEQYF.

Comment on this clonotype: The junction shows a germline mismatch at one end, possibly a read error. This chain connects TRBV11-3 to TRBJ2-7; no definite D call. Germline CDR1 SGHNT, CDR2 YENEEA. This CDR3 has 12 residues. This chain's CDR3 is CTSNLNLYERYF. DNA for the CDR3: TGTACCAGCAACTTAAATTTGTACGAGCGGTACTTC.

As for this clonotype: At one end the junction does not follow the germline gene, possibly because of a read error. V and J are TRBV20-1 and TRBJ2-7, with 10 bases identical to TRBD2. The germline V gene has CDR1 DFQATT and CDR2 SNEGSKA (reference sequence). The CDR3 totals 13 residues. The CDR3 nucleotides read TGCGGTGCTAGTCGACTAGCGGGTGGCGAGCAGTACTTC. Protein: CGASRLAGGEQYF.

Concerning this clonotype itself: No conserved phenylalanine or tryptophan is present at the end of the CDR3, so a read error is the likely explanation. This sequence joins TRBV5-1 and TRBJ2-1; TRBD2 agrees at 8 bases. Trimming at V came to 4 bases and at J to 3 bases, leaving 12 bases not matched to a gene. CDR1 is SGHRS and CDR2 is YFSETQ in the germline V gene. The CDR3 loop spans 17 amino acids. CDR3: CASSPGLVGVSYNEQFL. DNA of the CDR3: TGCGCCAGCAGCCCGGGACTAGTGGGAGTTAGCTACAATGAGCAGTTCCTC.

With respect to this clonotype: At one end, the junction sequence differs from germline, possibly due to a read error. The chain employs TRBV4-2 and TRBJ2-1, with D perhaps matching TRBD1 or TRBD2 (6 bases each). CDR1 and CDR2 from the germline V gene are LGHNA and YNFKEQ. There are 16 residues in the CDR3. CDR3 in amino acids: CASSQDRAGGPNERFF. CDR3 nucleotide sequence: TGTGCCAGCAGCCAAGATCGGGCCGGGGGCCCGAATGAGCGGTTCTTC.

The CDR3 coding sequence is TGTGCCAGCAGCCTACAAGATGAGACCCAGTACTTC. It codes for CASSLQDETQYF. The chain links TRBV12-3 or TRBV12-4 to TRBJ2-5, with D uncertain. The length of the CDR3 is 12 residues. V gave up 6 bases and J gave up 5 bases, with 10 bases separating them.